The 29 T cell receptor beta chains below all came from one sample that was sequenced in a study of cytomegalovirus exposure and HLA in healthy donors. The primer mix had 60 Vbeta and 13 Jbeta primers. Assay: immunoSEQ multiplex PCR; the TCRdb copy retains only in-frame clones and omits some. The sample has about 190,000 clones; approximately 81% are singletons. Sequencing was performed on PBMCs. All receptors come from a woman in her 30s in good health and CMV-seronegative.

The rearrangement joins TRBV27 to TRBJ2-1; the D is unclear. The CDR3 extends over 15 amino acids. Deletions cut 2 bases from V and 6 bases from J, with 14 bases between. Germline CDR1 is MNHEY and CDR2 is SMNVEV (reference sequence). CDR3 sequence reads: CASSLEAALVNEQFF. CDR3 in DNA: TGTGCCAGCAGTTTAGAGGCAGCACTTGTCAATGAGCAGTTCTTC.

The genes are TRBV6-5 and TRBJ2-1, with a possible D match to TRBD2 (6 bases). The germline gives CDR1 MNHEY, CDR2 SVGAGI. The CDR3 runs 13 residues. V was trimmed by 2 bases and J by 4 bases, leaving 6 bases between them. CDR3 in DNA: TGTGCCAGCAGTTACGGGGGGTACAATGAGCAGTTCTTC. Its translation: CASSYGGYNEQFF.

The V call is TRBV30, the J call TRBJ2-1; the match to TRBD2 covers 16 bases. The CDR3 loop spans 16 amino acids. CDR1 is GTSNPN and CDR2 is SVGIG in the germline V gene (reference sequence). The J segment lost 8 bases and the V segment lost 2 bases, leaving 6 bases of the junction unmatched. DNA of the CDR3: TGTGCCTGGAGTCCAGGGACTAGCGGGAGGGCCGATGAGCAGTTCTTC. Its protein product is CAWSPGTSGRADEQFF.

A few counts support this clone. The chain has TRBV18 and TRBJ1-1; 10 bases agree with TRBD1. V was pared by 3 bases and J by 5 bases, with 3 bases of the junction left unmatched. The CDR3 sequence is 14 residues long. CDR1 is KGHSH, CDR2 LQKENI, per germline. The chain's CDR3 is CASSPGQGRTEAFF. CDR3 sequence (DNA): TGTGCCAGCTCACCGGGACAGGGGAGGACTGAAGCTTTCTTT.

The V gene is TRBV7-2, the J gene TRBJ1-4, with D unresolved. Germline V lookup: CDR1 SGHTA, CDR2 FQGNSA. Trimming shortened V by 2 bases and J by 3 bases, and 13 bases separated the two germline ends. There are 16 residues in the CDR3. CDR3 sequence reads: CASSLTSVRPNEKLFF. The CDR3 DNA reads TGTGCCAGCAGCTTAACGTCGGTGCGGCCTAATGAAAAACTGTTTTTT.

J is TRBJ1-4 and V is TRBV7-2; D gene unclear. V gave up 5 bases and J gave up 8 bases, with 30 bases separating them. The CDR3 spans 19 residues. The germline gives CDR1 SGHTA, CDR2 FQGNSA. CDR3 in DNA: TGTGCCAGCAGCCAACTATCCCCCACAACAACCAGCGAGGAGGAAAAACTGTTTTTT. This encodes CASSQLSPTTTSEEEKLFF.

The chain employs TRBV18 and TRBJ1-6; possibly TRBD1 for D (5 bases). From germline, CDR1 is KGHSH and CDR2 LQKENI. V dropped 2 bases and J dropped 8 bases, with 10 bases sitting between them. The CDR3 has 14 amino acids. DNA of the CDR3: TGTGCCAGCTCACCAAGGCAGGGTTATTCACCCCTCCACTTT. Its protein is CASSPRQGYSPLHF. Together with reference TRBV18 and TRBJ1-6, the CDR3 gives the full variable domain: NAGVMQNPRHLVRRRGQEARLRCSPMKGHSHVYWYRQLPEEGLKFMVYLQKENIIDESGMPKERFSAEFPKEGPSILRIQQVVRGDSAAYFCASSPRQGYSPLHFGNGTRLTVT.

This chain connects TRBV7-2 to TRBJ2-7, with 10 bases that match TRBD2. In germline, CDR1 is SGHTA, CDR2 FQGNSA. The V gene end was trimmed by 5 bases and the J gene end by 0 bases; junction bases not matched to a gene: 4. This CDR3 comprises 15 residues. The CDR3 DNA is TGTGCCAGCAGCATTTCTAGCGGGAGCTCCTACGAGCAGTACTTC. It encodes CASSISSGSSYEQYF.

This chain uses TRBV10-1 with TRBJ1-1; tentative D call: TRBD1 (5 bases). Germline V CDR1 and CDR2: WNHNN, SYGVQD (reference sequence). The CDR3 covers 14 residues. Trimming shortened V by 7 bases and J by 5 bases, and 17 bases separated the two germline ends. Here the CDR3 DNA reads TGCGCCAGCACCTGGGGAGCCGGGGGTACTGAAGCTTTCTTT. Translation: CASTWGAGGTEAFF.

The chain uses TRBV6-5 and TRBJ1-5; D might be TRBD1 (6 bases). Germline CDR1 is MNHEY and CDR2 is SVGAGI. The CDR3 spans 14 residues. Deletions cut 0 bases from V and 9 bases from J, with 12 bases between. CDR3 sequence: CASSYSQGRAPQHF. CDR3 nucleotide sequence: TGTGCCAGCAGTTACTCACAGGGACGGGCGCCCCAGCATTTT.

The chain is built from TRBV28 and TRBJ1-1; a possible D gene is TRBD1 (5 bases). CDR1 MDHEN and CDR2 SYDVKM come from the germline V gene. Trimming removed 1 base at V and 4 bases at J, with 13 bases between. This CDR3 is 15 amino acids long. The CDR3 sequence is CASSLYPGGITEAFF. CDR3 DNA sequence: TGTGCCAGCAGTTTATACCCGGGGGGGATCACTGAAGCTTTCTTT.

This clone occurred once. V is TRBV2 and J is TRBJ1-2; TRBD1 matches 8 bases. J lost 4 bases, V lost 4 bases, and 5 bases had no gene match. CDR3 length: 14 residues. The germline V gene encodes CDR1 SNHLY and CDR2 FYNNEI. The CDR3, as DNA: TGTGCCAGCAGTGGACAGGGGCGGGCCTATGGCTACACCTTC. Translated, it gives CASSGQGRAYGYTF. Drawing the rest from reference TRBV2 and TRBJ1-2, the complete variable domain is EPEVTQTPSHQVTQMGQEVILRCVPISNHLYFYWYRQILGQKVEFLVSFYNNEISEKSEIFDDQFSVERPDGSNFTLKIRSTKLEDSAMYFCASSGQGRAYGYTFGSGTRLTVV.

The chain employs TRBV9 and TRBJ2-3, with D possibly TRBD2 on 5 matching bases. V was cut by 0 bases and J by 2 bases, with 13 bases left in between. This CDR3 comprises 16 residues. Germline lookup yields CDR1 SGDLS and CDR2 YYNGEE. This chain's CDR3 is CASSVVSGLPTDTQYF. CDR3 nucleotide sequence: TGTGCCAGCAGCGTAGTTTCGGGGTTGCCCACAGATACGCAGTATTTT.

The rearrangement joins TRBV10-3 to TRBJ1-6; no clear D gene. The length of the CDR3 is 13 residues. Looked up from germline, CDR1 is ENHRY and CDR2 is SYGVKD. V was cut by 0 bases and J by 8 bases, with 5 bases left in between. CDR3 bases: TGTGCCATCAGTGAGTCGCCAGATTCACCCCTCCACTTT. It codes for CAISESPDSPLHF.

The V call is TRBV4-3, the J call TRBJ2-7; 7 positions match TRBD1. The CDR3 totals 14 residues. The ends lost 0 bases at V and 3 bases at J; junction bases unmatched: 2. CDR1 LGHNA and CDR2 YSLEER come from the germline V gene. The CDR3 is CASSQDNRGYEQYF. As DNA, the CDR3 is TGCGCCAGCAGCCAAGATAACAGGGGCTACGAGCAGTACTTC.

V is TRBV7-2 and J is TRBJ2-5; 12 bases are a match to TRBD2. CDR1 is SGHTA, CDR2 FQGNSA, per germline. The CDR3 loop spans 15 amino acids. The junction had 5 bases not matched to a gene; V was cut back by 4 bases and J by 5 bases. The CDR3 region is CASSSSGRGEETQYF. The CDR3 region has the DNA TGTGCCAGCAGCTCTAGCGGGAGGGGTGAGGAGACCCAGTACTTC. Looking up the rest from reference TRBV7-2 and TRBJ2-5 gives the full variable domain: GAGVSQSPSNKVTEKGKDVELRCDPISGHTALYWYRQSLGQGLEFLIYFQGNSAPDKSGLPSDRFSAERTGGSVSTLTIQRTQQEDSAVYLCASSSSGRGEETQYFGPGTRLLVL.

The gene calls are TRBV6-5 and TRBJ1-5, with TRBD1 matching 9 bases. CDR1 MNHEY and CDR2 SVGAGI come from the germline V gene. J was trimmed by 7 bases and V by 6 bases; bases with no gene match: 4. The CDR3 totals 13 residues. CDR3 bases: TGTGCCAGCAGCCGACAGGGGGACCAGCCCCAGCATTTT. Translating gives CASSRQGDQPQHF.

The chain is built from TRBV29-1 and TRBJ2-7; 10 bases are a match to TRBD1. The CDR3 extends over 13 amino acids. The V and J ends lost 7 bases and 5 bases, in that order; junction bases with no gene match: 8. The germline V gene encodes CDR1 SQVTM and CDR2 ANQGSEA. CDR3 nucleotides: TGCAGCGCCGCCGGGACAGGGGCCGACGAGCAGTACTTC. Translation: CSAAGTGADEQYF.

This chain uses TRBV19 with TRBJ2-7; 9 nucleotides line up with TRBD1. The J segment lost 6 bases and the V segment lost 4 bases, leaving 10 bases of the junction unmatched. Per germline, CDR1 LNHDA and CDR2 SQIVND (reference sequence). The CDR3 extends over 15 amino acids. CDR3 sequence (DNA): TGTGCCAGTAGTACCACAGGGGGCCTTGCAGGCGAGCAGTACTTC. Translating it yields CASSTTGGLAGEQYF.

The J gene is TRBJ1-2, the V gene TRBV7-9; 7 nucleotides align to TRBD1. Germline CDR1 SEHNR, CDR2 FQNEAQ (reference sequence). V shed 5 bases and J 2 bases; nucleotides not matched to a gene: 8. The CDR3 covers 15 residues. The CDR3 DNA reads as TGTGCCAGCAGCAGACAATACAGGGGAAACTATGGCTACACCTTC. It translates to CASSRQYRGNYGYTF. Based on the CDR3 plus reference TRBV7-9 and TRBJ1-2, the full variable domain is DTGVSQNPRHKITKRGQNVTFRCDPISEHNRLYWYRQTLGQGPEFLTYFQNEAQLEKSRLLSDRFSAERPKGSFSTLEIQRTEQGDSAMYLCASSRQYRGNYGYTFGSGTRLTVV.

This chain's CDR3 is CASTRTGTGANTGELFF. CDR3 coding DNA: TGCGCCAGCACCCGGACAGGGACCGGGGCGAACACCGGGGAGCTGTTTTTT. The rearrangement joins TRBV5-1 to TRBJ2-2, with TRBD1 matching 8 bases. The V gene's germline CDR1 is SGHRS and CDR2 YFSETQ. The CDR3 is 17 residues long. Losses at the gene ends were 6 bases for V and 0 bases for J; bases not matched to a gene: 10.

The chain has TRBV6-5 and TRBJ1-2, with 7 bases identical to TRBD1. The CDR3 sequence is 13 residues long. Germline CDR1 is MNHEY and CDR2 is SVGAGI. The trim removed 10 bases at V and 4 bases at J, leaving 9 bases unmatched. The CDR3 here is CATLRDSLYGYTF. CDR3 DNA sequence: TGTGCCACTCTCCGGGACAGCCTCTATGGCTACACCTTC.

The chain combines TRBV21-1 with TRBJ2-2; the table's D call, TRBD1, has no DNA check behind it. TRBV21-1 has pseudogene status. CDR3 length: 15 amino acids. This chain's CDR3 is CASSKAGPSTGELFF. As DNA, the CDR3 is TGTGCCAGCAGCAAAGCGGGCCCATCCACCGGGGAGCTGTTTTTT.

The V call is TRBV7-8, the J call TRBJ1-2; D remains ambiguous. The CDR3 totals 13 residues. Germline V gene sequence: CDR1 SGHVS, CDR2 FQNEAQ. V was cut by 3 bases and J by 5 bases, with 10 bases left in between. This CDR3 reads CASSFGSAYGYTF. CDR3 DNA: TGTGCCAGCAGCTTCGGCAGCGCGTATGGCTACACCTTC. Looking up the rest from reference TRBV7-8 and TRBJ1-2 gives the full variable domain: GAGVSQSPRYKVAKRGQDVALRCDPISGHVSLFWYQQALGQGPEFLTYFQNEAQLDKSGLPSDRFFAERPEGSVSTLKIQRTQQEDSAVYLCASSFGSAYGYTFGSGTRLTVV.

The genes are TRBV10-3 and TRBJ2-5, with TRBD2 identical over 9 bases. The CDR3 has 14 residues. Trimming cost V 6 bases and J 2 bases; bases outside gene matches: 4. Germline-derived CDR1 and CDR2 are ENHRY and SYGVKD. The CDR3 DNA reads TGTGCCATCAGGAGTAGCGGGGGACAAGAGACCCAGTACTTC. Protein: CAIRSSGGQETQYF.

The rearrangement joins TRBV29-1 to TRBJ2-5, with TRBD2 as a possible D gene (6 bases). The CDR3 length is 15 residues. Per the germline V gene, CDR1 is SQVTM and CDR2 is ANQGSEA. Trimming cost V 8 bases and J 4 bases, with 23 bases left between them. The CDR3: CSPVPVGGDVETQYF. CDR3 sequence (DNA): TGCAGCCCCGTCCCAGTCGGAGGGGATGTAGAGACCCAGTACTTC.

This clone has just a few counts. V and J are TRBV19 and TRBJ1-5; TRBD1 agrees at 10 bases. V dropped 6 bases and J dropped 0; count of bases not matched to a gene: 14. The CDR3 totals 19 residues. CDR1 LNHDA and CDR2 SQIVND come from the germline V gene (reference sequence). The CDR3 DNA reads TGTGCCAGTAGGACAGCTGGGGGGACAGGGGAATATAGCAATCAGCCCCAGCATTTT. This sequence encodes CASRTAGGTGEYSNQPQHF.

The J gene is TRBJ1-1, the V gene TRBV27; no reliable D call. Trimming left V 2 bases short and J 4 bases short, with 14 bases between. The germline V gene encodes CDR1 MNHEY and CDR2 SMNVEV (reference sequence). The CDR3 extends over 15 amino acids. CDR3 residues: CASSLLDRLGTEAFF. CDR3 nucleotide sequence: TGTGCCAGCAGTTTACTAGACCGTCTCGGCACTGAAGCTTTCTTT.

CDR3 sequence reads: CASRGTGRQPQHF. For the CDR3, the DNA is TGTGCCAGCAGGGGGACAGGGCGTCAGCCCCAGCATTTT. The chain couples TRBV6-1 to TRBJ1-5, with TRBD1 identical over 9 bases. V lost 6 bases and J lost 6; bases outside the gene matches: 3. CDR3 length equals 13 residues. Germline lookup yields CDR1 MNHNS and CDR2 SASEGT.